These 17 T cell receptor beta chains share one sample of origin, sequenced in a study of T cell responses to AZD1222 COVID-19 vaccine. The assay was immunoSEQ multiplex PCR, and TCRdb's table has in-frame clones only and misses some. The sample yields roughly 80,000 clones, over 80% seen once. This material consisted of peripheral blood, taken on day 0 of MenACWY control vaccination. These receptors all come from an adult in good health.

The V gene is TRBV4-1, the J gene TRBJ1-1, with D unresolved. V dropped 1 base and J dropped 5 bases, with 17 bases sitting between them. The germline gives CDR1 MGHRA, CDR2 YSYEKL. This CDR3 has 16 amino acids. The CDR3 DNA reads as TGCGCCAGCAGCCAAGTTGGGTCTCCACGGGGTACTGAAGCTTTCTTT. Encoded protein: CASSQVGSPRGTEAFF.

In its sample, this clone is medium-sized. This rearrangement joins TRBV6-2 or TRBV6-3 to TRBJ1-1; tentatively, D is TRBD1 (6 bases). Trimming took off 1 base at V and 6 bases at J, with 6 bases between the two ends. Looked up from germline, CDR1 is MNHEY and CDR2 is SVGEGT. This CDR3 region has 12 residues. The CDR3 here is CASSYWTAEAFF. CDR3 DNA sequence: TGTGCCAGCAGTTACTGGACAGCTGAAGCTTTCTTT.

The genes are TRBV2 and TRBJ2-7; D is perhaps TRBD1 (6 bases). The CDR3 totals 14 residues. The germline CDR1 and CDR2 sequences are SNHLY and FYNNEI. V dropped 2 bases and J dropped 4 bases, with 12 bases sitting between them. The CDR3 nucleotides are TGTGCCAGCAGTGAACAGGGGTGGGATTACGAGCAGTACTTC. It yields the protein CASSEQGWDYEQYF.

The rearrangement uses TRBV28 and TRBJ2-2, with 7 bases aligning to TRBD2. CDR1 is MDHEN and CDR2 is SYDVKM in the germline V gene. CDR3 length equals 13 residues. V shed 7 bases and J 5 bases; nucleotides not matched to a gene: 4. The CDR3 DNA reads TGTGCCAGCACCGTGGGGGGGACCGGGGAGCTGTTTTTT. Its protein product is CASTVGGTGELFF.

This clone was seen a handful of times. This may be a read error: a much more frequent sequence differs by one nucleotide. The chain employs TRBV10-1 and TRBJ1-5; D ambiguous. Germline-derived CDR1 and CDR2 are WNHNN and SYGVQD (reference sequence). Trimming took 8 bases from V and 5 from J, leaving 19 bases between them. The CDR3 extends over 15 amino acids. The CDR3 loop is CASCARQVWDQPQHF. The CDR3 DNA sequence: TGCGCCAGCTGTGCCCGGCAGGTCTGGGATCAGCCCCAGCATTTT.

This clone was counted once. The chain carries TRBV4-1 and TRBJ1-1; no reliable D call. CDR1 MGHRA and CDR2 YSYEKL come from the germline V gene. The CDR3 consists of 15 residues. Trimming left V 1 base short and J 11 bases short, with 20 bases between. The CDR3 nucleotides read TGCGCCAGCAGCCAAGTAAACCGGGTCTCAAGCGTGGCTTTCTTT. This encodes CASSQVNRVSSVAFF.

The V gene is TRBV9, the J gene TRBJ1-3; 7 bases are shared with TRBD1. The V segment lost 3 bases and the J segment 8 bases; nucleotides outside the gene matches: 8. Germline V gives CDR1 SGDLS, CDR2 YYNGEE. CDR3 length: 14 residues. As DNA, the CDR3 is TGTGCCAGCAGCGAAACAGGGGTAGCTTACACCATATATTTT. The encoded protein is CASSETGVAYTIYF. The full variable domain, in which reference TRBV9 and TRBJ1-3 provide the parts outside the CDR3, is DSGVTQTPKHLITATGQRVTLRCSPRSGDLSVYWYQQSLDQGLQFLIQYYNGEERAKGNILERFSAQQFPDLHSELNLSSLELGDSALYFCASSETGVAYTIYFGEGSWLTVV.

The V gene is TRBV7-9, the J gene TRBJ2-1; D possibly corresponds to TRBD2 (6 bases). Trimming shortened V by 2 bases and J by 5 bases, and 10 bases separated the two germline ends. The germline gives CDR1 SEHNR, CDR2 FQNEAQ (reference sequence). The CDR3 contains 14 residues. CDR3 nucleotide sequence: TGTGCCAGCAGCTTATCTGCGGGAAACAATGAGCAGTTCTTC. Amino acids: CASSLSAGNNEQFF. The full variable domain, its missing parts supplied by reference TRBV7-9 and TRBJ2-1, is DTGVSQNPRHKITKRGQNVTFRCDPISEHNRLYWYRQTLGQGPEFLTYFQNEAQLEKSRLLSDRFSAERPKGSFSTLEIQRTEQGDSAMYLCASSLSAGNNEQFFGPGTRLTVL.

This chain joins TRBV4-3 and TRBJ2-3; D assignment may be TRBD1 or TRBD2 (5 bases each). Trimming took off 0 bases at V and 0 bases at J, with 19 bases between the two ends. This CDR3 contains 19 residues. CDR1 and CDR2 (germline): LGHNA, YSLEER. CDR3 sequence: CASSQEPRGTAGSTDTQYF. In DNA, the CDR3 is TGCGCCAGCAGCCAAGAACCGAGGGGAACGGCAGGGAGCACAGATACGCAGTATTTT.

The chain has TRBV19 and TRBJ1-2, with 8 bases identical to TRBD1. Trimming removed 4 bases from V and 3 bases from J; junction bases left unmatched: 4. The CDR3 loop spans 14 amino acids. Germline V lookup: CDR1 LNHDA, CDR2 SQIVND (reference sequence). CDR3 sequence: CASSTTGADYGYTF. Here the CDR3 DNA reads TGTGCCAGTAGTACGACAGGGGCGGACTATGGCTACACCTTC. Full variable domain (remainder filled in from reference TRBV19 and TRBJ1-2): DGGITQSPKYLFRKEGQNVTLSCEQNLNHDAMYWYRQDPGQGLRLIYYSQIVNDFQKGDIAEGYSVSREKKESFPLTVTSAQKNPTAFYLCASSTTGADYGYTFGSGTRLTVV.

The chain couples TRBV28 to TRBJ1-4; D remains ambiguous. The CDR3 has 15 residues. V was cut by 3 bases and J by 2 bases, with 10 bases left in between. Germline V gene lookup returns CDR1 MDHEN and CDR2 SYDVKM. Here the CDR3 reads CASSFLGSTNEKLFF. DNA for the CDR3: TGTGCCAGCAGTTTCTTAGGGTCGACTAATGAAAAACTGTTTTTT.

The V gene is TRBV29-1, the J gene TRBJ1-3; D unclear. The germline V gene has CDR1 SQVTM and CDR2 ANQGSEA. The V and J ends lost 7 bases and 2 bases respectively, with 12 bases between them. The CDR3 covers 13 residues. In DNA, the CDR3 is TGCAGCGCCCGGGCAGCCCCTGGAAACACCATATATTTT. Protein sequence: CSARAAPGNTIYF.

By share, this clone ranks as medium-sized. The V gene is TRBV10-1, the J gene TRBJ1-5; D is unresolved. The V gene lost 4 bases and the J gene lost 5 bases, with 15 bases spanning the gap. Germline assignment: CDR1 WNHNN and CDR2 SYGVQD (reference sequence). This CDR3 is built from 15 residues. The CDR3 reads CASSARQVWDQPQHF. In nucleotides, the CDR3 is TGCGCCAGCAGTGCCCGGCAGGTCTGGGATCAGCCCCAGCATTTT.

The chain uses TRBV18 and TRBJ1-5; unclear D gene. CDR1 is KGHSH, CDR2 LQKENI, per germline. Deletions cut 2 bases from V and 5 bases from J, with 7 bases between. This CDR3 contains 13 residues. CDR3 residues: CASSPSTHQPQHF. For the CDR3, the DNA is TGTGCCAGCTCACCATCGACCCATCAGCCCCAGCATTTT.

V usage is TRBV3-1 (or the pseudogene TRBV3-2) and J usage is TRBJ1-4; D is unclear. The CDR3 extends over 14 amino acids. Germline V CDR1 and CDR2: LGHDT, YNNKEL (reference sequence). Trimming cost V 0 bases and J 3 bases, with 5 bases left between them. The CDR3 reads CASSQDLPNEKLFF. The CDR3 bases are TGTGCCAGCAGCCAAGACTTACCTAATGAAAAACTGTTTTTT.

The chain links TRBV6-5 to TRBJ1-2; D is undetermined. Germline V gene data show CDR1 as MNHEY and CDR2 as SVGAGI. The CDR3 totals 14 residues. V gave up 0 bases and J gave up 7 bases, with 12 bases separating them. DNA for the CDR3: TGTGCCAGCAGTTACTCCGACCGCCTGGGTGGCTACACCTTC. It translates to CASSYSDRLGGYTF.

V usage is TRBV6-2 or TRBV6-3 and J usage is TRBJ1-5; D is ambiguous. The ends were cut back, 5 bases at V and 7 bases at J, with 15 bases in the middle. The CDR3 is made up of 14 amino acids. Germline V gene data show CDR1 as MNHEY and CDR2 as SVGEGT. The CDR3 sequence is CASSPLRADQPQHF. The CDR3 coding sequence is TGTGCCAGCAGTCCCCTCCGGGCAGACCAGCCCCAGCATTTT.